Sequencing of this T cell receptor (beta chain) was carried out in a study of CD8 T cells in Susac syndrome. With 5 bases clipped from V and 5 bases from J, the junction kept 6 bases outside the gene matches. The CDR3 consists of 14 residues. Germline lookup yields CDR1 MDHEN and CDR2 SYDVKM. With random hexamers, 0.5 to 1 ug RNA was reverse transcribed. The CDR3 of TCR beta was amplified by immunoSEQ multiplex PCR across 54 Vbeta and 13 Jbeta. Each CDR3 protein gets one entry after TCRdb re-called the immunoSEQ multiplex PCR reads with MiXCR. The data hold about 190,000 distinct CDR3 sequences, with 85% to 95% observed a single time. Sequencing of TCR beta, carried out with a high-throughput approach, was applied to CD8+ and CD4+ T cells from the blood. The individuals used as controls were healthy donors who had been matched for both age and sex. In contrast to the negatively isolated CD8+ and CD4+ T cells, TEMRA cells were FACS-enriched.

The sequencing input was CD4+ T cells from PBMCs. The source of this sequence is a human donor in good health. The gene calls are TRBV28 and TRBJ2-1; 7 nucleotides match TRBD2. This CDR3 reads CASSPTTSNNEQFF. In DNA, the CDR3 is TGTGCCAGCAGTCCGACGACTAGCAACAATGAGCAGTTCTTC. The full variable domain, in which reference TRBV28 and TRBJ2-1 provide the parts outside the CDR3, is DVKVTQSSRYLVKRTGEKVFLECVQDMDHENMFWYRQDPGLGLRLIYFSYDVKMKEKGDIPEGYSVSREKKERFSLILESASTNQTSMYLCASSPTTSNNEQFFGPGTRLTVL.